The 20 T cell receptor beta chains below all came from one sample that was sequenced in a study of T cell responses to AZD1222 COVID-19 vaccine. TCRdb's copy holds only in-frame clones and misses some; the assay was immunoSEQ multiplex PCR. The sample holds 120,000 to 150,000 clones; 85% to 90% are singletons and the top ten take 1.6%. Sequences were derived from peripheral blood, sampled 28 days after the second AZD1222 dose. All receptors come from an adult who received the AZD1222 COVID-19 vaccine.

This chain links TRBV2 with TRBJ1-1; 7 bases align to TRBD1. The V segment lost 7 bases and the J segment 6 bases; nucleotides outside the gene matches: 11. The CDR3 has 14 amino acids. Per germline, CDR1 SNHLY and CDR2 FYNNEI. This chain's CDR3 is CASKRQGGSAEAFF. The CDR3 DNA reads TGTGCCAGCAAGCGACAGGGAGGTTCGGCTGAAGCTTTCTTT. The full variable domain, its missing parts supplied by reference TRBV2 and TRBJ1-1, is EPEVTQTPSHQVTQMGQEVILRCVPISNHLYFYWYRQILGQKVEFLVSFYNNEISEKSEIFDDQFSVERPDGSNFTLKIRSTKLEDSAMYFCASKRQGGSAEAFFGQGTRLTVV.

In this sample, this clone turned up once. V and J are TRBV5-1 and TRBJ2-3, with D perhaps TRBD2 (5 bases). Trimming pared 3 bases from V and 2 bases from J, leaving 19 bases between. This CDR3 comprises 17 residues. CDR1 SGHRS and CDR2 YFSETQ come from the germline V gene. The chain's CDR3 is CASSSRRGFGNTDTQYF. CDR3 bases: TGCGCCAGCAGCTCCCGTCGGGGTTTTGGAAACACAGATACGCAGTATTTT.

The J gene is TRBJ2-1, the V gene TRBV29-1, with 9 bases fitting TRBD1. The CDR3 sequence is 13 residues long. Germline V gene data show CDR1 as SQVTM and CDR2 as ANQGSEA. V was pared by 6 bases and J by 9 bases, with 9 bases of the junction left unmatched. For the CDR3, the DNA is TGCAGCGTGGGGACAGGGATAGGAGGTGAGCAGTTCTTC. Its protein product is CSVGTGIGGEQFF.

The V gene is TRBV20-1, the J gene TRBJ1-2; the match to TRBD1 covers 11 bases. Per the germline V gene, CDR1 is DFQATT and CDR2 is SNEGSKA (reference sequence). This CDR3 spans 14 amino acids. V gave up 3 bases and J gave up 4 bases; unmatched junction bases: 4. The CDR3 loop reads CSASRTGGFYGYTF. Here the CDR3 DNA reads TGCAGTGCTAGTAGGACAGGGGGCTTCTATGGCTACACCTTC.

The chain uses TRBV2 and TRBJ1-2; D remains ambiguous. CDR3 length: 15 amino acids. The germline gives CDR1 SNHLY, CDR2 FYNNEI. V gave up 10 bases and J gave up 0 bases, with 18 bases separating them. In DNA form, the CDR3 reads TGTGCCACACCGCGGTGGGCAGAAGCTAACTATGGCTACACCTTC. Translating gives CATPRWAEANYGYTF.

The chain is built from TRBV6-6 and TRBJ1-2, with 7 bases lining up with TRBD1. The V and J ends lost 5 bases and 4 bases, in that order; junction bases with no gene match: 10. This CDR3 contains 15 residues. The germline V gene has CDR1 MNHNY and CDR2 SVGAGI (reference sequence). The CDR3 DNA follows: TGTGCCAGCAGTACCAGACAGGGCGAGAGCTATGGCTACACCTTC. Amino acid sequence: CASSTRQGESYGYTF.

The rearrangement joins TRBV5-1 to TRBJ1-2; no definite D call. CDR1 and CDR2 (germline): SGHRS, YFSETQ. V lost 3 bases and J lost 4, with 13 bases in between. CDR3 size: 14 residues. The CDR3, as DNA: TGCGCCAGCAGCTCAAACGATCTTCGCTATGGCTACACCTTC. Translated: CASSSNDLRYGYTF.

This clone was seen more than once but under ten times. The chain carries TRBV28 and TRBJ2-7; 9 nucleotides line up with TRBD1. V gave up 5 bases and J gave up 5 bases; unmatched junction bases: 10. CDR1 and CDR2 (germline): MDHEN, SYDVKM. The CDR3 has 15 amino acids. CDR3 sequence reads: CASSPSKQGADEQYF. In DNA form, the CDR3 reads TGTGCCAGCAGTCCATCTAAACAGGGGGCCGACGAGCAGTACTTC.

J is TRBJ1-2 and V is TRBV28; 8 bases fit TRBD1. This CDR3 is built from 16 residues. Germline V CDR1 and CDR2: MDHEN, SYDVKM. V shed 5 bases, J shed 4 bases, and the junction held 12 bases outside the gene matches. In DNA form, the CDR3 reads TGTGCCAGCAGTGCGGAAGGACAGGGCCTCGCCTATGGCTACACCTTC. Amino acid sequence: CASSAEGQGLAYGYTF.

The rearrangement links TRBV27 to TRBJ2-1, with TRBD2 matching over 7 bases. The V gene end was trimmed by 3 bases and the J gene end by 7 bases; junction bases not matched to a gene: 6. Germline assignment: CDR1 MNHEY and CDR2 SMNVEV (reference sequence). The CDR3 extends over 14 amino acids. CDR3 sequence (DNA): TGTGCCAGCAGTTTCTGGCGGGAGAGGAATGAGCAGTTCTTC. Translating it yields CASSFWRERNEQFF.

The V and J genes are TRBV19 and TRBJ2-1; D gene uncertain. This CDR3 is built from 13 residues. Germline V gene sequence: CDR1 LNHDA, CDR2 SQIVND (reference sequence). V was pared by 2 bases and J by 4 bases, with 6 bases between. The CDR3 DNA sequence: TGTGCCAGTAGTATAACCGGGTACAATGAGCAGTTCTTC. Amino acid sequence: CASSITGYNEQFF. Full variable domain (rest looked up from reference TRBV19 and TRBJ2-1): DGGITQSPKYLFRKEGQNVTLSCEQNLNHDAMYWYRQDPGQGLRLIYYSQIVNDFQKGDIAEGYSVSREKKESFPLTVTSAQKNPTAFYLCASSITGYNEQFFGPGTRLTVL.

This chain links TRBV4-3 with TRBJ2-1; 8 positions agree with TRBD2. Trimming cost V 1 base and J 3 bases; bases outside gene matches: 5. CDR1 is LGHNA and CDR2 is YSLEER in the germline V gene. The CDR3 runs 16 residues. For the CDR3, the DNA is TGCGCCAGCAGCCAAGCTGGAGCGGGAGACTACAATGAGCAGTTCTTC. Translated, it gives CASSQAGAGDYNEQFF.

This rearrangement joins TRBV5-1 to TRBJ2-2, with TRBD2 matching 13 bases. Unmatched junction bases numbered 8, after V lost 0 bases and J lost 6 bases. Looked up from germline, CDR1 is SGHRS and CDR2 is YFSETQ. There are 18 residues in the CDR3. The CDR3 here is CASSLVGTSGIAAGELFF. As DNA, the CDR3 is TGCGCCAGCAGCTTGGTGGGGACTAGCGGGATCGCCGCCGGGGAGCTGTTTTTT.

The chain has TRBV7-9 and TRBJ2-1, with D tentatively TRBD1 (7 bases). Per the germline V gene, CDR1 is SEHNR and CDR2 is FQNEAQ (reference sequence). The germline V and J ends were trimmed by 1 base and 15 bases, with 16 bases remaining between them. This CDR3 region has 13 residues. The CDR3 sequence: CASSLESGGTAFF. The CDR3 DNA reads as TGTGCCAGCAGCTTAGAGTCGGGCGGGACAGCGTTCTTC.

The chain recombines TRBV3-1 (or the pseudogene TRBV3-2) with TRBJ1-5, with D perhaps TRBD1 (5 bases). Germline V gene lookup returns CDR1 LGHDT and CDR2 YNNKEL (reference sequence). Trimming stripped 2 bases from V and 4 bases from J, with 9 bases between. The CDR3 consists of 14 residues. The CDR3 region has the DNA TGTGCCAGCAGCCAAAGGGGTTTGAATCAGCCCCAGCATTTT. This sequence encodes CASSQRGLNQPQHF.

CDR3 DNA sequence: TGCGCCAGCAGTGAAGACGGCTCTGGAAACACCATATATTTT. Translating gives CASSEDGSGNTIYF. The chain employs TRBV5-1 and TRBJ1-3; D is undetermined. CDR1 SGHRS and CDR2 YFSETQ come from the germline V gene. V dropped 5 bases and J dropped 0 bases, with 9 bases sitting between them. This CDR3 region has 14 residues.

The chain has TRBV6-5 and TRBJ1-5; TRBD1 matches 7 bases. This CDR3 has 15 residues. The V segment lost 6 bases and the J segment 3 bases; nucleotides outside the gene matches: 8. Germline loops: CDR1 MNHEY, CDR2 SVGAGI. CDR3 in amino acids: CASRLDRADNQPQHF. The DNA for the CDR3 is TGTGCCAGCAGACTAGACAGGGCCGACAATCAGCCCCAGCATTTT.

The CDR3 DNA sequence: TGTGCCAGCAGAAAAGGGACAGGGGTGAATGAAAAACTGTTTTTT. Its translation: CASRKGTGVNEKLFF. V gene TRBV2 combines with J gene TRBJ1-4; 10 bases align to TRBD1. The germline CDR1 and CDR2 sequences are SNHLY and FYNNEI. This CDR3 has 15 amino acids. The ends lost 6 bases at V and 5 bases at J; junction bases unmatched: 6.

The chain employs TRBV4-3 and TRBJ2-5; TRBD1 matches 9 bases. The CDR3 loop spans 16 amino acids. Unmatched junction bases numbered 5, after V lost 3 bases and J lost 0 bases. From germline, CDR1 is LGHNA and CDR2 YSLEER. CDR3 region: CASSHSGTGNQETQYF. CDR3 DNA sequence: TGCGCCAGCAGCCATTCCGGGACAGGGAACCAAGAGACCCAGTACTTC.

The CDR3 region has the DNA TGTGCCAGCAGCTCGCGACTAGCGGGATCCTACAATGAGCAGTTCTTC. It codes for CASSSRLAGSYNEQFF. V and J are TRBV6-2 or TRBV6-3 and TRBJ2-1; 11 nucleotides line up with TRBD2. The V segment lost 6 bases and the J segment 1 base; nucleotides outside the gene matches: 5. The CDR3 spans 16 residues. The germline V gene has CDR1 MNHEY and CDR2 SVGEGT.